The 23 T cell receptor beta chains reported below all come from one sample, sequenced in a study of shared clonotypes between healthy human individuals. The assay was immunoSEQ multiplex PCR, and TCRdb's table has in-frame clones only and misses some. The sample lists more than 400,000 clones; 70% to 80% were seen once. Sequencing used PBMCs. The receptors were sampled from a woman in her thirties or forties in good health. Some clones in this sample may be carry-over from other donors' samples.

There are a few counts of this clone. The same CDR3 also results from other DNA sequences found in this sample. The V call is TRBV18, the J call TRBJ2-7; no reliable D call. This CDR3 has 14 amino acids. Trimming pared 3 bases from V and 0 bases from J, leaving 9 bases between. Germline V lookup: CDR1 KGHSH, CDR2 LQKENI. Written as DNA, the CDR3 is TGTGCCAGCTCACCCTCGCAGAGCTCCTACGAGCAGTACTTC. Translation gives CASSPSQSSYEQYF.

The rearrangement links TRBV6-1 to TRBJ1-4; 8 bases align to TRBD1. This CDR3 contains 14 residues. Germline CDR1 and CDR2: MNHNS and SASEGT. Unmatched junction bases numbered 5, after V lost 3 bases and J lost 8 bases. CDR3 DNA sequence: TGTGCCAGCAGTGACAGGGGGCGGCAGGAAAAACTGTTTTTT. It codes for CASSDRGRQEKLFF.

On this clone: The same CDR3 also results from other DNA sequences found in this sample. The CDR3, as DNA: TGTGCCAGTAGCCTTGGACAGCCGAACACTGAAGCTTTCTTT. This gives the protein CASSLGQPNTEAFF. This chain joins TRBV19 and TRBJ1-1; tentative D call: TRBD1 (6 bases). The CDR3 sequence is 14 residues long. V lost 6 bases, J lost 1 base, and 12 bases lay in between. Germline V gives CDR1 LNHDA, CDR2 SQIVND (reference sequence).

V is TRBV4-1 and J is TRBJ2-1; D is unresolved. CDR1 is MGHRA and CDR2 is YSYEKL in the germline V gene. The ends were cut back, 4 bases at V and 1 base at J, with 11 bases in the middle. The CDR3 spans 15 residues. CDR3 protein: CASSPGAGSYNEQFF. The CDR3 DNA follows: TGCGCCAGCAGCCCGGGCGCAGGTTCCTACAATGAGCAGTTCTTC.

On this clone: At one end, the junction sequence differs from germline, possibly due to a read error. This chain joins TRBV5-1 and TRBJ2-1; D perhaps matches TRBD2 (5 bases). The CDR3 totals 18 residues. Germline V gene data show CDR1 as SGHRS and CDR2 as YFSETQ. CDR3 sequence: CASSLEIVEAGTYNGQFF. The CDR3 DNA reads TGCGCCAGCAGCTTGGAAATTGTGGAGGCAGGAACCTACAATGGGCAGTTCTTC.

By its share, this clone is medium-sized (0.01 to 0.1%). This rearrangement joins TRBV29-1 to TRBJ2-7; D assignment may be TRBD1 or TRBD2 (6 bases each). Germline CDR1 is SQVTM and CDR2 is ANQGSEA. Trimming cost V 6 bases and J 2 bases, with 17 bases left between them. CDR3 length: 14 amino acids. DNA of the CDR3: TGCAGCGTGGGGGCTGGGCGGGAACCCTACGAGCAGTACTTC. It is translated as CSVGAGREPYEQYF.

The CDR3 sequence is CASSLERGVTYEQYF. CDR3 nucleotides: TGTGCCAGCAGCTTAGAGCGCGGGGTCACCTACGAGCAGTACTTC. The chain couples TRBV7-2 to TRBJ2-7; the D gene is possibly TRBD2 (6 bases). CDR3 length: 15 amino acids. Trimming pared 1 base from V and 2 bases from J, leaving 12 bases between. Germline V CDR1 and CDR2: SGHTA, FQGNSA. The entire variable domain, with the rest obtained from reference TRBV7-2 and TRBJ2-7, is as follows: GAGVSQSPSNKVTEKGKDVELRCDPISGHTALYWYRQSLGQGLEFLIYFQGNSAPDKSGLPSDRFSAERTGGSVSTLTIQRTQQEDSAVYLCASSLERGVTYEQYFGPGTRLTVT.

In its sample, this clone was seen a few times. The chain links TRBV28 to TRBJ1-4, with D possibly being TRBD1 (6 bases). The V end lost 7 bases, the J end lost 7 bases, and 13 bases lay between the germline ends. The CDR3 loop spans 13 amino acids. CDR1 is MDHEN and CDR2 is SYDVKM in the germline V gene. DNA of the CDR3: TGTGCCAGCAATGGGGGGCAAGTTGAAAAACTGTTTTTT. It translates to CASNGGQVEKLFF.

The chain recombines TRBV6-1 with TRBJ2-5; D gene unclear. The DNA end favors TRBJ2-7, so the J call may be wrong. Per germline, CDR1 MNHNS and CDR2 SASEGT. The CDR3 loop spans 15 amino acids. CDR3 bases: TGTGCCAGCTTAAGGGCCCTGGGAATGGGCTACGAGCAGTACTTC. Translating it yields CASLRALGMGYEQYF.

This clone was seen only once. The chain couples TRBV10-3 to TRBJ2-7; D gene unclear. Trimming shortened V by 6 bases and J by 6 bases, and 15 bases separated the two germline ends. Germline V CDR1 and CDR2: ENHRY, SYGVKD. This CDR3 spans 13 amino acids. CDR3 in DNA: TGTGCCATCAGCCCTGACCGCTGGGGCGAGCAGTACTTC. Translated: CAISPDRWGEQYF.

This rearrangement joins TRBV6-1 to TRBJ1-1; no reliable D call. V was pared by 6 bases and J by 5 bases, with 13 bases between. The CDR3 is 13 residues long. Germline CDR1 is MNHNS and CDR2 is SASEGT. The CDR3 region is CASSPPMGTEAFF. The CDR3 nucleotides read TGTGCCAGCAGCCCGCCGATGGGGACTGAAGCTTTCTTT.

The chain joins TRBV2 to TRBJ2-7, with 9 nucleotides matching TRBD1. The CDR3 length is 13 residues. CDR1 and CDR2 (germline): SNHLY, FYNNEI. The ends lost 3 bases at V and 13 bases at J; junction bases unmatched: 10. CDR3 sequence (DNA): TGTGCCAGCAGTGACCCGTTTACAGGGGGCCCCTACTTC. This codes for CASSDPFTGGPYF.

The rearrangement uses TRBV5-1 and TRBJ2-5, with 12 nucleotides matching TRBD2. Germline loops: CDR1 SGHRS, CDR2 YFSETQ. The CDR3 totals 17 residues. V lost 0 bases and J lost 1; bases outside the gene matches: 4. The CDR3 nucleotides read TGCGCCAGCAGCTTGGGACTAGCGGGGGCCTTCCAAGAGACCCAGTACTTC. Amino acid sequence: CASSLGLAGAFQETQYF.

V gene TRBV7-2 combines with J gene TRBJ1-1, with D hard to call. Germline CDR1 reads SGHTA; CDR2 reads FQGNSA. The CDR3 has 13 amino acids. Trimming stripped 5 bases from V and 4 bases from J, with 11 bases between. The CDR3: CASSDNIATEAFF. The CDR3, as DNA: TGTGCCAGCAGCGATAACATTGCCACTGAAGCTTTCTTT.

The chain is built from TRBV7-2 and TRBJ2-2; 10 bases line up with TRBD2. The CDR3 runs 15 residues. V gave up 6 bases and J gave up 4 bases; unmatched junction bases: 5. Looked up from germline, CDR1 is SGHTA and CDR2 is FQGNSA. The CDR3 region is CASSSLAGVTGELFF. In DNA form, the CDR3 reads TGTGCCAGCAGTTCGCTAGCGGGAGTCACCGGGGAGCTGTTTTTT.

J is TRBJ2-7 and V is TRBV7-6; tentative D call: TRBD1 (6 bases). Germline V gene data show CDR1 as SGHVS and CDR2 as FNYEAQ. The V end lost 2 bases, the J end lost 3 bases, and 17 bases lay between the germline ends. CDR3 length: 16 residues. This CDR3 reads CASSLFLPGDVYEQYF. The CDR3 region has the DNA TGTGCCAGCAGCTTATTTTTGCCAGGGGACGTCTACGAGCAGTACTTC.

Comments on this clone: Other DNA variants within this sample encode the same CDR3. The rearrangement uses TRBV6-5 and TRBJ1-2; D unresolved. The CDR3 loop spans 12 amino acids. Per the germline V gene, CDR1 is MNHEY and CDR2 is SVGAGI. Between the trimmed V and J ends, which lost 6 bases and 7 bases, there was a span of 12 bases. The chain's CDR3 is CASRETGFGYTF. CDR3 DNA sequence: TGTGCCAGCAGGGAAACGGGGTTTGGCTACACCTTC.

This chain joins TRBV7-9 and TRBJ2-1; TRBD2 aligns across 11 bases. CDR1 and CDR2 from the germline V gene are SEHNR and FQNEAQ (reference sequence). V lost 4 bases and J lost 10; bases outside the gene matches: 9. The CDR3 runs to 15 residues. CDR3 DNA sequence: TGTGCCAGCAGCTCCCGGAATCTAGCGGGAGGCGAGCAGTTCTTC. Its translation: CASSSRNLAGGEQFF.

The chain carries TRBV18 and TRBJ2-3, with TRBD2 as a possible D gene (5 bases). The CDR3 has 15 amino acids. Trimming removed 4 bases from V and 0 bases from J, with 11 bases in between. Germline V gene lookup returns CDR1 KGHSH and CDR2 LQKENI. The CDR3 nucleotides read TGTGCCAGCTCACGGGAGCGCCCGAGCACAGATACGCAGTATTTT. Translation: CASSRERPSTDTQYF.

Of note for this clone: A much larger clone differs from this one at a single base, so this may be a read error. The limits of the CDR3 on the DNA are not certain, so only TCRdb's listed CDR3 is given. The chain links TRBV30 to TRBJ1-1. The CDR3 is 12 amino acids in total, end residues counted. Germline V gives CDR1 GTSNPN, CDR2 SVGIG (reference sequence). This CDR3 reads CAWAPGNTEASF.

The gene calls are TRBV5-1 and TRBJ2-3, with D tentatively TRBD2 (6 bases). Trimming shortened V by 0 bases and J by 6 bases, and 14 bases separated the two germline ends. CDR3 length: 15 residues. Germline CDR1 and CDR2: SGHRS and YFSETQ. The CDR3 reads CASSLAGGGPDTQYF. The DNA for the CDR3 is TGCGCCAGCAGCTTGGCGGGTGGAGGGCCGGATACGCAGTATTTT.

The V call is TRBV7-2, the J call TRBJ1-5; tentatively, D is TRBD1 (5 bases). The CDR3 has 15 amino acids. Germline V CDR1 and CDR2: SGHTA, FQGNSA. V was cut by 4 bases and J by 0 bases, with 10 bases left in between. CDR3 bases: TGTGCCAGCAGCTCCCGGACACTTAGCAATCAGCCCCAGCATTTT. Encoded protein: CASSSRTLSNQPQHF.

V usage is TRBV7-8 and J usage is TRBJ2-2; 8 nucleotides line up with TRBD1. V was pared by 5 bases and J by 5 bases, with 7 bases of the junction left unmatched. Germline CDR1 reads SGHVS; CDR2 reads FQNEAQ. The CDR3 runs 15 residues. The CDR3 DNA is TGTGCCAGCAGCCCGGACAGGGTTCGTACCGGGGAGCTGTTTTTT. It yields the protein CASSPDRVRTGELFF.